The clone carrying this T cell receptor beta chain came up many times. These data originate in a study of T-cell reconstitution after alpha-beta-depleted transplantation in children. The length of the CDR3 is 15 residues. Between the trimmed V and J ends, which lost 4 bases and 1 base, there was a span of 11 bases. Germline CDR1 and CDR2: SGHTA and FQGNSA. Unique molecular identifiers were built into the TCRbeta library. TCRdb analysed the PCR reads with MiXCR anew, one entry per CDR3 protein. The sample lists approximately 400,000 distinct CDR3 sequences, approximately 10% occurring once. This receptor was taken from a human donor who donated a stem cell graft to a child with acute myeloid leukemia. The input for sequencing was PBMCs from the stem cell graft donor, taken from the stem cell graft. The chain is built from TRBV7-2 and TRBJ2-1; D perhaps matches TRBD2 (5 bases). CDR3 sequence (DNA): TGTGCCAGCAGCTCCAGCGGACTGTCCTACAATGAGCAGTTCTTC. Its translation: CASSSSGLSYNEQFF.